These 3 T cell receptor beta chains originate from one sample sequenced in a study of shared clonotypes between healthy human individuals. The data were produced by immunoSEQ multiplex PCR, yet TCRdb's version contains in-frame clones alone and is incomplete. The data show some 1.5 million clones, approximately 97% seen once. Sequencing was done on a sample of naive CD4+ T cells sorted from blood. Noted subset: CD45RA+ positively selected. The receptors here all came from a man between 25 and 39 years old in good health.

J is TRBJ2-3 and V is TRBV5-6; the match to TRBD1 covers 7 bases. Germline assignment: CDR1 SGHDT and CDR2 YYEEEE. V was clipped by 4 bases and J by 0 bases; unmatched bases: 5. There are 15 residues in the CDR3. CDR3 bases: TGTGCCAGCAGCCCGGGACAGAGGAGCACAGATACGCAGTATTTT. Translation gives CASSPGQRSTDTQYF.

The V and J genes are TRBV19 and TRBJ1-4, with D possibly matching TRBD1 (6 bases). The V gene lost 9 bases and the J gene lost 0 bases, with 14 bases spanning the gap. The CDR3 has 15 residues. CDR1 and CDR2 from the germline V gene are LNHDA and SQIVND (reference sequence). The CDR3, as DNA: TGTGCCAGCAGACAGGTTGATGCAACTAATGAAAAACTGTTTTTT. Encoded protein: CASRQVDATNEKLFF.

This chain connects TRBV18 to TRBJ2-7; D may be TRBD1 (7 bases). CDR3 length: 13 residues. Germline assignment: CDR1 KGHSH and CDR2 LQKENI. Trimming removed 6 bases at V and 7 bases at J, with 16 bases between. For the CDR3, the DNA is TGTGCCAGCTCCCCAGGGGGGTTTTGGGAGCAGTACTTC. This encodes CASSPGGFWEQYF. Full variable domain (outside the CDR3, taken from reference TRBV18 and TRBJ2-7): NAGVMQNPRHLVRRRGQEARLRCSPMKGHSHVYWYRQLPEEGLKFMVYLQKENIIDESGMPKERFSAEFPKEGPSILRIQQVVRGDSAAYFCASSPGGFWEQYFGPGTRLTVT.